This TCR beta chain was sequenced for a study of shared clonotypes between healthy human individuals. For the study at large: A couple of women and a few men aged 18 to 49 served as donors. CD4 naive and CD4 memory each took three plates per donor, while CD8 naive took two and CD8 memory one.

V dropped 5 bases and J dropped 1 base, with 9 bases sitting between them. Germline V gives CDR1 SGHAT, CDR2 FQNNGV. This CDR3 is built from 14 residues. TCRdb keeps only in-frame clones here, not all; method: immunoSEQ multiplex PCR. The sample has more than 900,000 clones, about 84% seen once. Donors comprised healthy HIV-negative adults lacking recent acute infections or vaccinations. The material sequenced was memory CD4+ T cells from PBMCs. As to subset: CD45RA-negative fraction. V usage is TRBV11-2 and J usage is TRBJ1-3; D uncertain. The TCR was taken from a man between 18 and 35 years old in good health. Some clones in this sample may be carry-over from other donors' samples. The CDR3 loop reads CASSPRRSGNTIYF. CDR3 nucleotides: TGTGCCAGCAGCCCCAGGAGATCTGGAAACACCATATATTTT.